This T cell receptor beta chain was captured by sequencing in a study of beta chain features in type 1 diabetes (dated by TCRdb to between 2018 and 2020). For the study in its entirety: Mean age, gender distribution, total cell number and subset yield were not different between patients and healthy donors. A total of around 110,000,000 sorted cells were examined across all samples, and RNA yield correlated strongly with the number of cells per subset. In the study, TCRB repertoires of sorted circulating CD4+ T cell subsets from recently diagnosed type 1 diabetes patients were compared with those of matched healthy donors. Regulatory and stem cell-like memory subsets were obtained from only 8 patients and roughly eight healthy donors, while naive and central memory subsets were obtained from all 30 or so donors. What the work shows at the level of the full study, not this receptor alone: Naive, central memory and regulatory TCRB repertoires appeared to be more alike among patients than among healthy donors. Because cDNA was sequenced instead of genomic DNA, activated cells with high expression could be over-represented, although the groups did not differ in activation or CD3 levels. Shorter templates might be favored by PCR, yet because patient and control samples were amplified and corrected together, any such skew would affect both groups equally. At VDJ recombination sites, patients with type 1 diabetes made fewer insertions and deleted more nucleotides, a pattern implying thymic rearrangement abnormalities. Because the HLA sub-analyses included only small numbers of individuals, any influence of HLA type on TCRB rearrangement was left unresolved. A moderate but significant shortening of TCRB CDR3 length was observed in type 1 diabetes patients in all four CD4+ subsets.

The entire amount of isolated RNA was reverse transcribed using the High Capacity cDNA Reverse Transcription Kit, so the sequenced TCRB transcripts were expressed ones. Deep immunoSEQ sequencing was performed on naive, central memory and regulatory T cell samples, with an average of about 3.57 million total reads per sample. After sorted cells were lysed in RLT buffer, RNA was extracted with DNase-treated RNeasy Micro or Mini kits, with the choice depending on cell number. To prevent cross-contamination, every cell subset was processed on its own, while patient and healthy donor samples were processed together. The immunoSEQ multiplex PCR was used to amplify TCRB sequences from cDNA, generating 87-bp fragments that spanned the CDR3 region. The amplicons were sequenced using the Illumina HiSeq platform. As for how the authors treated the data: Synthetic template baselines were used to correct PCR bias computationally, reads within Hamming distance 2 were collapsed together, and singletons that could not be merged were discarded. Reads were aligned against IMGT so that V, D and J genes, CDR3 length and insertions or deletions at six rearrangement sites could be assigned. Clonotype counts were normalized to sorted cell number within each subset before computing true diversity and Gini coefficients with the tcR R package. Repertoire sharing was quantified using the overlap coefficient calculated on TCRB nucleotide sequences. The source is immuneACCESS, and TCRdb retained only in-frame sequences with V and J called. Part of the clones is not carried over; for the studies checked, unresolved V genes explain less than half of this, and the remainder is unexplained. V and J calls and clone size come straight from that table; D and trimming were deduced from the DNA. The sample table contains almost 350,000 clones; only one count was recorded for less than 9.5% of them. 0.44% of the sample lies in the top ten.

Each donor gave one peripheral blood draw, averaging roughly 120 mL, which was collected into heparinised tubes. Using a panel that included CD45RO, CCR7, CD25, CD127, CD95 and CD27, naive, central memory, regulatory and stem cell-like memory CD4+ T cells were sorted on a BD FACSAria II. A purity above 98% was achieved for all sorted populations. PBMCs were isolated immediately by Lymphoprep density gradient centrifugation and stained directly without culture. So that batch effects would be minimized, each experiment stained and sorted samples in pairs, pairing one healthy donor with one patient. CDR1 and CDR2 were assigned from the germline V gene as MDHEN and SYDVKM. Its CDR3 holds 13 amino acids, cysteine through phenylalanine. The read is trimmed to its CDR3 DNA, 39 bases read in frame from base 1. Trimming removed 0 bases from V and 6 bases from J, leaving 6 bases between the germline ends. A few counts support this clone. It has no known antigen specificity. It has no much larger one-base neighbor in the sample; base qualities were not kept.

The TCR was taken from a woman younger than 35 in good health. Material for sequencing was central memory CD4+ T cells from blood. The rearrangement joined TRBV28 to TRBJ2-1, with the identity of the D gene unclear. CDR3 protein: CASSLWQSNEQFF. The nucleotide sequence reads TGTGCCAGCAGTTTATGGCAGAGCAATGAGCAGTTCTTC.